Here is one T cell receptor (beta chain) with its context. What it binds is unknown. The CD8+ and CD4+ T cells were negatively isolated, with the TEMRA cells enriched by FACS. The sample comes from a study of CD8 T cells in Susac syndrome. Overall study findings and caveats: Peak Susac CD8+ clonal expansion occurred in TEMRA cells and active patients. In total CD8+ repertoires, some 15 Susac-specific public clones were found, and in CD8+ TEMRA repertoires, 4 or 5 were found.

The J segment lost 2 bases and the V segment lost 7 bases, leaving 7 bases of the junction unmatched. Germline V CDR1 and CDR2: MNHEY, SMNVEV (reference sequence). The CDR3 sequence is 14 residues long. An input of about 0.45 to 1 ug of RNA was subjected to reverse transcription using random hexamers. TCRdb reprocessed the immunoSEQ multiplex PCR reads via MiXCR and lists one record per CDR3 protein. The repertoire holds under 85,000 distinct CDR3 sequences, with 94% as singletons. The material sequenced was CD8+ T cells from PBMCs. This TCR derives from a human donor with Susac syndrome. The V gene is TRBV27, the J gene TRBJ2-7; TRBD1 agrees at 8 bases. The CDR3 spells CASIGGTGPYEQYF. In DNA form, the CDR3 reads TGTGCCAGCATAGGAGGGACAGGACCCTACGAGCAGTACTTC.